This TCR beta chain originates from a study of blood T cell repertoires in COVID-19 (dated by TCRdb to 2019 to 2021). In the study overall: Samples covering the acute and convalescent phases of COVID-19 were provided by collaborators in the United States, Italy and Spain. The material from the prospective study consisted of cDNA or gDNA derived from T cells, B-cell-depleted T cells, or PBMCs. Sample metadata almost always included a de-identified subject ID, COVID-19 status, age in years and sex. Deeply sampled blood TCRbeta repertoires from subjects exposed to, actively infected with, or recovered from COVID-19 were included in the dataset. Where available, HLA class I and class II types were obtained from metadata supplied by the sample provider rather than from assay-based typing. A freely available public database, intended as a resource for researchers studying the immune response to SARS-CoV-2, is where the repertoires were released. Samples were obtained from the ongoing ImmuneRACE study (first 160 participants) and from 1,254 subjects provided by 6 global collaborators. What the research found in general, with its limitations: How much clinical and demographic metadata was included differed by source and by participant, and the metadata was provided uncurated.

Collaborating institutions collected whole blood in K2EDTA tubes following their own protocols. For TCRbeta analysis, collaborator samples were shipped as frozen whole blood, as isolated PBMCs, or as DNA extracted from either sample type. The CDR3 covers 15 residues, taking in both the cysteine and the phenylalanine. The entry retains the CDR3 DNA only, 45 bases that are in frame from base 1. Sequences KGHDR (CDR1) and SFDVKD (CDR2) are obtained from the germline V gene. V is cut back by 3 bases and J by 5 bases, with 6 bases in the junction unmatched. As to this clone: Its antigen specificity is not known. It has no much larger one-base neighbor in the sample; base qualities were not kept.

TCRbeta CDR3 regions were amplified from genomic DNA by means of the immunoSEQ Assay, a bias-controlled multiplex PCR. Per the authors' processing: Nucleated cell counts per sample were estimated from amplification of reference gene primers within the assay. To quantify the absolute abundance of each unique TCRbeta CDR3 rearrangement, sequence reads were collapsed and filtered. For each sample, productive Simpson clonality was calculated as the square root of Simpson's diversity index across productive rearrangements. Held by TCRdb, this immuneACCESS table contains in-frame sequences only and omits some clones. Under half of the omission traces to an unresolved V gene where checked; the cause of the rest is unknown. V and J calls and clone size follow that table, whereas D and trimming were derived from the DNA. Within this sample are roughly 45,000 clones, with 70% to 85% of them counted one time only. The ten largest clones capture about 4.5% of the sample.

The sequence links TRBV24-1 to TRBJ2-5, with 9 bases matching TRBD2. Sequenced material: peripheral blood. The clonotype comes from a man aged 45-65 years with active COVID-19. Read as DNA, the sequence is TGTGCCACCAGTGATCGCGGGGGGGCCGGGGAGACCCAGTACTTC. The encoded protein is CATSDRGGAGETQYF.